The T cell receptor beta chain described here comes from a study of vaccination and CD4 T cells after COVID-19. The treatment: approximately 9-day PBMC culture with coronavirus spike peptide pools or control peptides (ViraFEST assay). Oncomine TCR Beta short-read sequencing was applied to DNA from cultured CD4+ T cells. TCRdb re-analysed the PCR reads in MiXCR, keeping a single row per CDR3 protein. The table records some 10,000 distinct CDR3 sequences, around three fifths of them present only once. This clonotype was seen a handful of times. Its antigen is undetermined. This CDR3 spans 13 amino acids. The germline gives CDR1 LNHDA, CDR2 SQIVND (reference sequence). V gave up 6 bases and J gave up 0 bases, with 8 bases separating them.

Sample: CD4+ T cells from blood, cultured in vitro. The clonotype originates from a human donor who had recovered from COVID-19. The J gene is TRBJ1-2, the V gene TRBV19; no definite D call. This CDR3 is CASSSSANYGYTF. The CDR3 DNA reads TGTGCCAGTAGCTCTTCGGCTAACTATGGCTACACCTTC.